This TCR beta chain is from a study of blood T cell repertoires in COVID-19. Looking at the study overall: The United States, Italy and Spain were the sources of the acute and convalescent COVID-19 samples.

The CDR3 has 16 residues. The germline gives CDR1 MNHEY, CDR2 SVGAGI. V lost 4 bases and J lost 5; bases outside the gene matches: 9. Original analysis: Using reference gene primer amplification, nucleated cell counts were estimated. Repertoires were generated with immunoSEQ multiplex PCR, while TCRdb's copy carries only in-frame clones and drops some. The V and J calls and clone size come from that table; D and trimming were worked out from the DNA. The sample has approximately 500,000 clones, approximately 88% seen once; the top ten hold under 8.5%. This clone was detected only once. The specimen was peripheral blood. The rearrangement links TRBV6-5 to TRBJ2-2; 8 bases are a match to TRBD2. The clonotype comes from a woman aged 50 to 65 with COVID-19, enrolled during active disease. The CDR3 here is CASSFSLAGNTGELFF. The CDR3 DNA sequence: TGTGCCAGCAGTTTTAGCCTAGCGGGCAATACCGGGGAGCTGTTTTTT.